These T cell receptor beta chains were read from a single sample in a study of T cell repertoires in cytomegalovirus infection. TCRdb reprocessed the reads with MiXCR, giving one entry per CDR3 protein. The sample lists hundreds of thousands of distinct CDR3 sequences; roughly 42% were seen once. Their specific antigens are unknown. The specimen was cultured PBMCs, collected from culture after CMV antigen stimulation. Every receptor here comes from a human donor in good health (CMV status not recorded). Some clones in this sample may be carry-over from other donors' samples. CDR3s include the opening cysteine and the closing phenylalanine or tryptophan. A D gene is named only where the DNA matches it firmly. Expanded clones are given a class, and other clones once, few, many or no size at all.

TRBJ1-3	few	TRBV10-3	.	CAISVDNVFGNTIYF	TGTGCCATCAGTGTGGACAACGTCTTTGGAAACACCATATATTTT
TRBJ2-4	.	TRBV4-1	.	CASSQAGAKNIQYF	TGCGCCAGCAGCCAAGCGGGGGCCAAAAACATTCAGTACTTC
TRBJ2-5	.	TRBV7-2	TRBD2	CASSLAGTSGRETQYF	TGTGCCAGCAGCTTAGCAGGGACTAGCGGTAGGGAGACCCAGTACTTC
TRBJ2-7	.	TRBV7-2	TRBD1	CASSIGQGATYEQYF	TGTGCCAGCAGCATCGGACAGGGGGCCACCTACGAGCAGTACTTC
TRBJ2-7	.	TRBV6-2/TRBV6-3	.	CASTLWVDSYEQYF	TGTGCCAGCACCCTATGGGTCGACTCCTACGAGCAGTACTTC
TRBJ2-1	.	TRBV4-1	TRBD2	CASSQDGSGNPWDEQFF	TGCGCCAGCAGCCAAGATGGTAGCGGGAACCCCTGGGATGAGCAGTTCTTC
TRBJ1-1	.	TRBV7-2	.	CASSSQSVDTEAFF	TGTGCCAGCAGCTCCCAGTCAGTAGACACTGAAGCTTTCTTT
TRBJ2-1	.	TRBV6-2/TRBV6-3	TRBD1	CASREQPGQGFNEQFF	TGTGCCAGCAGGGAGCAACCGGGACAGGGGTTCAATGAGCAGTTCTTC
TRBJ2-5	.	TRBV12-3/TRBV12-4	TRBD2	CASSRRLLAGLETQYF	TGTGCCAGCAGTCGTAGACTCCTAGCGGGCTTAGAGACCCAGTACTTC
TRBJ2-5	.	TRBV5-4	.	CASSSGRGQETQYF	TGTGCCAGCAGCTCCGGACGCGGCCAAGAGACCCAGTACTTC
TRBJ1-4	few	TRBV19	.	CASRVSIGGANEKLFF	TGTGCCAGTAGGGTTTCGATTGGCGGGGCTAATGAAAAACTGTTTTTT
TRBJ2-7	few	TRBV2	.	CASRGPFGEQYF	TGTGCCAGCAGAGGTCCCTTCGGAGAGCAGTACTTC
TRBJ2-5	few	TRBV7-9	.	CASSLKWGGLTRHQETQYF	TGTGCCAGCAGCTTAAAGTGGGGCGGCTTGACGAGACACCAAGAGACCCAGTACTTC
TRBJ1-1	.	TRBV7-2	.	CASSLGGVGAFF	TGTGCCAGCAGCTTAGGAGGGGTAGGAGCTTTCTTT
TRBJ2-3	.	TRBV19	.	CATLGGGSTQDTQYF	TGTGCCACCTTAGGTGGGGGGTCGACGCAAGATACGCAGTATTTT
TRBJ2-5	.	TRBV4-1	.	CASSQGLLAGETQYF	TGTGCCAGCAGCCAAGGTCTACTAGCAGGGGAGACCCAGTACTTC
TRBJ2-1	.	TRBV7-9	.	CASSLFGTRGFF	TGTGCCAGCAGCTTATTCGGGACAAGAGGTTTCTTC
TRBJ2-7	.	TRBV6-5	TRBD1	CASSVGQGGEIGAYEQYF	TGTGCCAGCAGTGTGGGACAGGGGGGTGAAATAGGTGCGTACGAGCAGTACTTC
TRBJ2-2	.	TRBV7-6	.	CASSLVPDPTGELFF	TGTGCCAGCAGCTTAGTACCAGACCCCACCGGGGAGCTGTTTTTT
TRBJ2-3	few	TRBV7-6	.	CASSPSNTDTQYF	TGTGCCAGCAGCCCCAGCAACACAGATACGCAGTATTTT
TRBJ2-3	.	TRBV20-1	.	CSARGIHTQYF	TGCAGTGCTAGAGGGATACATACGCAGTATTTT
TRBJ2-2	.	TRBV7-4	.	CASSQPRLNTGELFF	TGTGCCAGCAGCCAGCCGAGACTCAACACCGGGGAGCTGTTTTTT
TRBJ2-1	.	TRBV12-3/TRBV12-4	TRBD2	CASSGRGAGGSGEQFF	TGTGCCAGCAGTGGGCGCGGGGCGGGGGGGAGTGGTGAGCAGTTCTTC
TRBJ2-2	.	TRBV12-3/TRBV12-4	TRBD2	CASSRTSGGVNTGELFF	TGTGCCAGCAGCCGTACTAGCGGGGGAGTTAACACCGGGGAGCTGTTTTTT
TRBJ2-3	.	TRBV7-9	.	CASSQPRQTLTDTQYF	TGTGCCAGCAGCCAGCCACGACAGACACTCACAGATACGCAGTATTTT
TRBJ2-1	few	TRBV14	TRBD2	CASSQEGTSGANNEQFF	TGTGCCAGCAGCCAAGAAGGGACTAGCGGAGCCAACAATGAGCAGTTCTTC
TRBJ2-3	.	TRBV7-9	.	CASSSPTRTTDTQYF	TGTGCCAGCAGCTCACCGACAAGAACCACAGATACGCAGTATTTT
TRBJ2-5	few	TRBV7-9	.	CASGPTAETQYF	TGTGCCAGCGGGCCGACTGCCGAGACCCAGTACTTC
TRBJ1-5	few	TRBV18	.	CASSPGTPVDNQPQHF	TGTGCCAGCTCACCAGGGACGCCAGTGGACAATCAGCCCCAGCATTTT
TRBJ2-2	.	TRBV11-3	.	CASSLDQPGENTGELFF	TGTGCCAGCAGCTTAGATCAGCCGGGGGAGAACACCGGGGAGCTGTTTTTT
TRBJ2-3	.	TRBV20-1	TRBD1	CSAKEGARGTDTQYF	TGCAGTGCTAAAGAGGGGGCCAGGGGCACAGATACGCAGTATTTT
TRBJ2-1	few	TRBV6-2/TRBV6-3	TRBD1	CASSYSQGQGINEQFF	TGTGCCAGCAGTTACTCCCAAGGACAGGGAATCAATGAGCAGTTCTTC
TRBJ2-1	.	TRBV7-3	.	CASRPPGPPNYNEQFF	TGTGCCAGCAGACCCCCGGGTCCGCCGAATTACAATGAGCAGTTCTTC
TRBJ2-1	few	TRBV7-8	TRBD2	CASSELAGGINEQFF	TGTGCCAGCAGCGAGTTAGCGGGAGGGATCAATGAGCAGTTCTTC
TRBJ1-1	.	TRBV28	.	CASSPTNSEAFF	TGTGCCAGCAGTCCTACCAACTCTGAAGCTTTCTTT
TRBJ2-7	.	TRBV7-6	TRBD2	CASSLVSASGRPKGSYEQYF	TGTGCCAGCAGCTTAGTTTCGGCTAGCGGGAGGCCTAAGGGCTCCTACGAGCAGTACTTC
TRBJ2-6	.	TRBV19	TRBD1	CASSKTGGERANVLTF	TGTGCCAGTAGTAAGACAGGGGGCGAGCGGGCCAACGTCCTGACTTTC
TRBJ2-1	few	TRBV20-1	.	CSASVLNYNEQFF	TGCAGTGCATCGGTTCTCAACTACAATGAGCAGTTCTTC
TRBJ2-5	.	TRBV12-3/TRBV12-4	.	CASSVTAAETQYF	TGTGCCAGCAGTGTGACGGCGGCGGAGACCCAGTACTTC
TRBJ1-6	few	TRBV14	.	CASSQGPYNSPLHF	TGTGCCAGCAGCCAAGGCCCCTATAATTCACCCCTCCACTTT
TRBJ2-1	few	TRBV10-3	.	CATANGQGREQFF	TGTGCCACTGCCAACGGTCAGGGTCGGGAGCAGTTCTTC
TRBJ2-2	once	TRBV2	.	CASSPQGLSNTGELFF	TGTGCCAGCAGTCCCCAGGGGCTATCGAACACCGGGGAGCTGTTTTTT
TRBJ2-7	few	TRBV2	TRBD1	CASGGGGQGLFSYEQYF	TGTGCCAGCGGCGGAGGGGGACAGGGGCTCTTCTCCTACGAGCAGTACTTC
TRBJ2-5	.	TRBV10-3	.	CAISERQAGETQYF	TGTGCCATCAGTGAGCGGCAGGCTGGAGAGACCCAGTACTTC
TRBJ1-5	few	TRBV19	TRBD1	CASSRGQGLDSNQPQHF	TGTGCCAGTAGCCGGGGACAGGGTCTGGATAGCAATCAGCCCCAGCATTTT
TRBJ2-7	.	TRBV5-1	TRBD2	CASSFGTKPFYEQYF	TGCGCCAGCAGCTTCGGGACTAAACCTTTCTACGAGCAGTACTTC
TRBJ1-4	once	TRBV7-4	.	CASSSSREKLFF	TGTGCCAGCAGCTCCTCAAGGGAAAAACTGTTTTTT
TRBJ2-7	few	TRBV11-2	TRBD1	CASSLAWDRVPWYEQYF	TGTGCCAGCAGCTTAGCATGGGACAGGGTGCCTTGGTACGAGCAGTACTTC
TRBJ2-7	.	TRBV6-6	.	CASSYSIRATYEQYF	TGTGCCAGCAGTTACTCTATCAGGGCAACCTACGAGCAGTACTTC
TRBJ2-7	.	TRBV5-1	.	CASSTAGKLYEQYF	TGCGCCAGCAGCACCGCCGGGAAGCTATACGAGCAGTACTTC
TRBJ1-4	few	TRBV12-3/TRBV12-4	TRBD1	CASSLGQPNEKLFF	TGTGCCAGCAGTCTGGGACAGCCTAATGAAAAACTGTTTTTT
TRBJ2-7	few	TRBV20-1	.	CSASGSRTVRSEEQYF	TGCAGTGCTTCCGGATCACGGACAGTGCGTTCTGAGGAGCAGTACTTC
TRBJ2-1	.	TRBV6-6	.	CASSGGSTRLRFNEQFF	TGTGCCAGCAGTGGAGGGTCTACCCGACTTCGGTTCAATGAGCAGTTCTTC